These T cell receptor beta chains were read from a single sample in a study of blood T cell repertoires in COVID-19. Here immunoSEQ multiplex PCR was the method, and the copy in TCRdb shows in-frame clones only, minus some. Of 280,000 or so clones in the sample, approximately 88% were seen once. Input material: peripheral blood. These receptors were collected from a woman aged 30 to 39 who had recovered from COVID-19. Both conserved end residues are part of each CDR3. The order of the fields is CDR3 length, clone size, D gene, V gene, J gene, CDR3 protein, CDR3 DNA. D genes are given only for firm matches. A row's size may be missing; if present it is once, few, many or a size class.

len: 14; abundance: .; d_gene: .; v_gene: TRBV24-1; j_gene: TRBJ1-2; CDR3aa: CATSDSGTLGGYTF; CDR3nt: TGTGCCACCAGTGATTCAGGGACACTCGGAGGCTACACCTTC
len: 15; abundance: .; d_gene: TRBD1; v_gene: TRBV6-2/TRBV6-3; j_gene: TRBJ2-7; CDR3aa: CASSLPGQGSYEQYF; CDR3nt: TGTGCCAGCAGCCTCCCGGGACAGGGGTCCTACGAGCAGTACTTC
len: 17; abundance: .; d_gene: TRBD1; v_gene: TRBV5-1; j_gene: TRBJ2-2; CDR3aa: CASSLAPGQANTGELFF; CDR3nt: TGCGCCAGCAGCTTGGCCCCGGGACAGGCGAACACCGGGGAGCTGTTTTTT
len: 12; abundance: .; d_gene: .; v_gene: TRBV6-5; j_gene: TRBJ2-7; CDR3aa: CASSFRGNEQYF; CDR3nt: TGTGCCAGCAGCTTCAGGGGCAACGAGCAGTACTTC
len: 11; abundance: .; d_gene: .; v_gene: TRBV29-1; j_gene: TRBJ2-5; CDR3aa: CSVASLETQYF; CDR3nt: TGCAGCGTTGCCAGTTTGGAGACCCAGTACTTC
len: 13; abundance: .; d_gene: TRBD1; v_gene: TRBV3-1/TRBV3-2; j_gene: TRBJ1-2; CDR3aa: CASGQGLGYGYTF; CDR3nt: TGTGCCAGCGGACAGGGTTTGGGCTATGGCTACACCTTC
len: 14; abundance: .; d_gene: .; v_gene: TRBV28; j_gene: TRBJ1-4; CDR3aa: CASSSREGPQKLFF; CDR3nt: TGTGCCAGCAGCAGCCGTGAGGGCCCCCAAAAACTGTTTTTT
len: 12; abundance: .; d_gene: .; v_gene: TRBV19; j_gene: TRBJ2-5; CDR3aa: CASRVAQETQYF; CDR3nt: TGTGCCAGTCGGGTAGCCCAAGAGACCCAGTACTTC
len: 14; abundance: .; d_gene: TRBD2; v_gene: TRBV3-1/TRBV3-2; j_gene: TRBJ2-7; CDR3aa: CASSPSGAAYEQYF; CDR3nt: TGTGCCAGCAGCCCTAGCGGGGCGGCCTACGAGCAGTACTTC
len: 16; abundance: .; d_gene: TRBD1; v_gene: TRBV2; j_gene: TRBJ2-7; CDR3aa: CASNQDRGVGSYEQYF; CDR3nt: TGTGCCAGCAACCAGGACAGGGGGGTAGGGTCCTACGAGCAGTACTTC
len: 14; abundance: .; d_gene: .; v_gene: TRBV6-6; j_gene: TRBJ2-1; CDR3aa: CASRTTGSYNEQFF; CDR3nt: TGTGCCAGCAGGACGACAGGCTCCTACAATGAGCAGTTCTTC
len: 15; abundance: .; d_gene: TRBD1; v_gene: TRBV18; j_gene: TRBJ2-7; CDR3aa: CASSPPSSGGYEQYF; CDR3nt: TGTGCCAGCTCACCACCCTCGTCAGGGGGCTACGAGCAGTACTTC
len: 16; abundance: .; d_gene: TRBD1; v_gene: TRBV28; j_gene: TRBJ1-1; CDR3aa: CASSPGGAQGDTEAFF; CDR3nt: TGTGCCAGCAGTCCCGGAGGGGCCCAGGGGGACACTGAAGCTTTCTTT
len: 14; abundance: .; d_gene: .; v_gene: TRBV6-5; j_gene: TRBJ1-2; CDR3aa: CATLLDRGSNGYTF; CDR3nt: TGTGCCACCCTTTTGGACAGAGGGTCGAATGGCTACACCTTC
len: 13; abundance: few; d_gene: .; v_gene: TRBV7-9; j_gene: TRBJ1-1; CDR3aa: CASGKELLTEAFF; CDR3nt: TGTGCCAGCGGTAAGGAGTTATTGACTGAAGCTTTCTTT
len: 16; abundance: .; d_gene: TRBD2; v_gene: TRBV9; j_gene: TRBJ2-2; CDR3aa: CASSPRGDSNTGELFF; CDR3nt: TGTGCCAGCAGCCCCCGGGGGGACTCTAACACCGGGGAGCTGTTTTTT
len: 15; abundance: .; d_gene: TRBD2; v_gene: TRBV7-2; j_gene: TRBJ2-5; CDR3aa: CASSPRTSGQETQYF; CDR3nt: TGTGCCAGCAGCCCCCGGACTAGCGGGCAAGAGACCCAGTACTTC
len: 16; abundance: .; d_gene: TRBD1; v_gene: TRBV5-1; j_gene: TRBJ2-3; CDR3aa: CASSLDGTGWTDTQYF; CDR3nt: TGCGCCAGCAGCTTGGACGGGACAGGGTGGACAGATACGCAGTATTTT
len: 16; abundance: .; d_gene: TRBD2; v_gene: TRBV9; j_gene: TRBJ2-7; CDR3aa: CASSVSGLAGMYEQYF; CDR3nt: TGTGCCAGCAGCGTCTCGGGACTAGCGGGAATGTACGAGCAGTACTTC
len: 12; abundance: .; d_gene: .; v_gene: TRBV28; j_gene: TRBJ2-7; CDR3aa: CASGRNHYEQYF; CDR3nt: TGTGCCAGCGGGAGAAACCACTACGAGCAGTACTTC
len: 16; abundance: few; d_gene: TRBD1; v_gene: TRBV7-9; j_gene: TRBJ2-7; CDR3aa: CASSLGTGQGTYEQYF; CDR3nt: TGTGCCAGCAGCTTGGGAACGGGACAGGGGACCTACGAGCAGTACTTC
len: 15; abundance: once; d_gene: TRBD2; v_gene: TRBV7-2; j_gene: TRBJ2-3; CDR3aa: CASRGGLAGRDTQYF; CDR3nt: TGTGCCAGCAGGGGGGGACTAGCGGGGCGAGATACGCAGTATTTT
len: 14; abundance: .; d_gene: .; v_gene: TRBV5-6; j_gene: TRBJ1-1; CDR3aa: CASSLGQTNTEAFF; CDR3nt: TGTGCCAGCAGCTTGGGACAGACTAACACTGAAGCTTTCTTT
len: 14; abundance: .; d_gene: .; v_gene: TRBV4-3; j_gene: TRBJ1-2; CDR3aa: CASSPGTNNYGYTF; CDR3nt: TGCGCCAGCAGCCCCGGGACAAATAACTATGGCTACACCTTC
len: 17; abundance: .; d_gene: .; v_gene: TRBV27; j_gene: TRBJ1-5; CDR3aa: CASSPGAGAYSNQPQHF; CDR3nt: TGTGCCAGCAGTCCCGGGGCAGGGGCCTATAGCAATCAGCCCCAGCATTTT
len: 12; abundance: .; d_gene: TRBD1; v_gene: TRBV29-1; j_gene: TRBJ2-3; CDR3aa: CSEMGAGGTQYF; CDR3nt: TGCAGCGAGATGGGTGCAGGGGGCACGCAGTATTTT
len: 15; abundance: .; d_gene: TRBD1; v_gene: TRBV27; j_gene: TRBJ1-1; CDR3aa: CASSAMTGSRTEAFF; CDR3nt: TGTGCCAGCAGTGCCATGACAGGGTCGCGCACTGAAGCTTTCTTT
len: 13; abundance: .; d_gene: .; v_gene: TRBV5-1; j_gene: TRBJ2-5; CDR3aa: CATSQGGQETQYF; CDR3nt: TGCGCCACTTCCCAGGGTGGCCAAGAGACCCAGTACTTC
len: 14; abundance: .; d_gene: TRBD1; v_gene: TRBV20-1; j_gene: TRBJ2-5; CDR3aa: CSASGTGGQETQYF; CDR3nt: TGCAGTGCCAGTGGGACAGGGGGTCAAGAGACCCAGTACTTC
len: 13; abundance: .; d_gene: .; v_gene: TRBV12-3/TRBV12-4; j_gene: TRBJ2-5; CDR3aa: CASSSETQETQYF; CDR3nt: TGTGCCAGCAGTTCGGAGACCCAAGAGACCCAGTACTTC
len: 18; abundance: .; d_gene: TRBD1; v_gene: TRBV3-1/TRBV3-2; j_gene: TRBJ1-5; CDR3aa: CASSPGQGDIYSNQPQHF; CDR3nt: TGTGCCAGCAGCCCGGGACAGGGGGATATATATAGCAATCAGCCCCAGCATTTT
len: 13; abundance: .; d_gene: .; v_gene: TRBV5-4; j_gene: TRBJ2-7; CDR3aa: CASSLAAGLEQYF; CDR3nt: TGTGCCAGCAGCTTGGCCGCAGGGCTCGAGCAGTACTTC